This T cell receptor (beta chain) appears in the sequencing data of a study of T cell responses to AZD1222 COVID-19 vaccine. Study-wide points: Females outnumbered males among donors, who were mostly white British; clonal diversity was possibly underestimated.

Remarks on this clone: What it binds is unknown.

CDR1 is SGHTA and CDR2 is FQGNSA in the germline V gene. CDR3 length: 13 residues. V was shortened by 5 bases and J by 10 bases, with 17 bases between the two germline ends. Some clones are missing from TCRdb's copy, which holds only in-frame ones; the method was immunoSEQ multiplex PCR. The top ten clones hold about 14% of a sample with over 15,000 clones, about 80% of them seen once. V gene TRBV7-2 combines with J gene TRBJ1-1; tentatively, D is TRBD1 (6 bases). Sequencing was performed on peripheral blood, taken 28 days after the second AZD1222 dose. This sequence was found in an adult who received the AZD1222 COVID-19 vaccine. In DNA form, the CDR3 reads TGTGCCAGCAGCCCCGAGTGGGGGCGTGGAGCTTTCTTT. It specifies CASSPEWGRGAFF.